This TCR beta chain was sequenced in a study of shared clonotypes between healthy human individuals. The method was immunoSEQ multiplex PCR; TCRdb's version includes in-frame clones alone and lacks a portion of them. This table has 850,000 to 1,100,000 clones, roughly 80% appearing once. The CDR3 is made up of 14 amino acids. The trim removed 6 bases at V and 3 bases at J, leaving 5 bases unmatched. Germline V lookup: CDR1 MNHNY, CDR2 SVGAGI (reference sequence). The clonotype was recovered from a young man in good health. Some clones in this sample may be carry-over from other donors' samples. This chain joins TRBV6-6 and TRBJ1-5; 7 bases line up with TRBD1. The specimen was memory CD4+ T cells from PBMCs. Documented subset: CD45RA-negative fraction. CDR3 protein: CASSRQGANQPQHF. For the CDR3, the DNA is TGTGCCAGCAGCCGACAGGGTGCCAATCAGCCCCAGCATTTT.